This TCR beta chain was identified in a study of cytomegalovirus exposure and HLA in healthy donors. V was clipped by 7 bases and J by 7 bases, with 14 bases between them. Germline CDR1 MDHEN, CDR2 SYDVKM. This CDR3 comprises 12 residues. PCR was performed using 60 Vbeta and 13 Jbeta primers. Repertoires were generated with immunoSEQ multiplex PCR, while TCRdb's copy carries only in-frame clones and drops some. The repertoire holds 130,000 or so clones, 70% to 80% seen once, with around 1.7% in the top ten. The sequenced sample consisted of PBMCs. This chain joins TRBV28 and TRBJ2-7; D gene unclear. The clonotype was recovered from a female donor in good health and CMV-seronegative. The CDR3 loop is CASTATSREQYF. The CDR3 coding sequence is TGTGCCAGCACGGCCACCTCGAGGGAGCAGTACTTC.